These 26 T cell receptor beta chains share one sample of origin, sequenced in a study of T cells in women clearing cervical HPV infection. This table comes from immunoSEQ multiplex PCR, and its TCRdb copy is limited to in-frame clones, with some not included. The table counts roughly 31,000 clones; roughly 7% lies in the top ten. Sequencing input: blood buffy coat. The receptor source for this set is a woman aged 18 to 75 with a cervical HPV16 infection that either progressed to CIN3+ or cleared (not recorded which).

Comment on this clone: The read ends 3 residues shy of where the CDR3 ends; the end is completed using the germline J gene. V and J are TRBV5-1 and TRBJ1-2; 7 bases align to TRBD1. There are 16 residues in the CDR3. Trimming cost V 4 bases and J 4 bases; bases outside gene matches: 13. CDR1 is SGHRS, CDR2 YFSETQ, per germline. CDR3 residues: CASSPNGPGGGYGYTF. CDR3 DNA (partial): TGCGCCAGCAGCCCCAACGGGCCAGGGGGTGGCTATGGC.

About this clone: The CDR3 end is not reached by the read, which stops 3 residues before it; the germline J gene fills it in. The chain recombines TRBV5-8 with TRBJ2-1, with D perhaps given as TRBD1 or TRBD2 (7 bases each). Trimming removed 1 base at V and 8 bases at J, with 16 bases between. The CDR3 is 15 amino acids. The germline V gene has CDR1 SGHTS and CDR2 YDEGEE. The sequenced part of the CDR3 DNA is TGTGCCAGCAGCTTGTCCTCAGGGGGAGGGTATGAG. It specifies CASSLSSGGGYE. The entire CDR3 reads CASSLSSGGGYEQFF.

As to this clone: The CDR3 end falls 3 residues outside the read, so it is completed with the germline J gene. The chain links TRBV7-2 to TRBJ2-2, with a weak D call TRBD2 (6 bases). The CDR3 covers 13 residues. Germline V gene lookup returns CDR1 SGHTA and CDR2 FQGNSA. CDR3 protein: CASSVGGGEKLFF. The sequenced CDR3 bases are TGTGCCAGTTCCGTGGGGGGAGGTGAAAAG.

The CDR3 sequence: CASSSQGLANYGYTF. The sequenced part of the CDR3 DNA is TGTGCCAGCAGCTCACAGGGGTTGGCTAACTATGGC. The V call is TRBV7-9, the J call TRBJ1-2; 7 positions agree with TRBD1. Read data end 3 residues before the CDR3 end; the end is taken from the germline J gene. The CDR3 runs to 15 residues. Trimming removed 4 bases from V and 0 bases from J; junction bases left unmatched: 5. CDR1 and CDR2 from the germline V gene are SEHNR and FQNEAQ (reference sequence).

Concerning this clone: The read finishes 3 residues shy of the CDR3 end, and the germline J gene is used to complete it. This chain joins TRBV19 and TRBJ1-2; possibly TRBD1 for D (6 bases). This CDR3 region has 15 residues. Germline values: CDR1 LNHDA, CDR2 SQIVND (reference sequence). The covered CDR3 bases are TGTGCCAGTAGTATAGCGGGCAGGGGTATGAATGAC. This translates into CASSIAGRGMND. The whole CDR3 protein is CASSIAGRGMNDYTF.

In the case of this clone: Read coverage stops 3 residues before the CDR3 terminus; the germline J gene supplies the remainder. The chain combines TRBV5-4 with TRBJ1-1, with 7 bases aligning to TRBD1. CDR1 SGHNT and CDR2 YYREEE come from the germline V gene (reference sequence). The CDR3 runs 15 residues. J gave up 1 base and V 0 bases, and 3 bases lay outside the gene matches. This CDR3 reads CASSLGQGENTEAFF. Partial CDR3 DNA: TGTGCCAGCAGCTTGGGGCAGGGGGAGAACACTGAA.

Concerning this clone: This same CDR3 is encoded by further DNA sequences in the sample. Partial CDR3 DNA: TGTGCCAGCAGCACCCGGGACTCGACCTACGAC. This translates into CASSTRDSTYD. The full CDR3 protein reads CASSTRDSTYDYTF. The chain couples TRBV7-9 to TRBJ1-2, with D perhaps matching TRBD1 (5 bases). The observed sequence ends 3 residues before the CDR3 terminus, with the missing tail filled in from the germline J gene. The CDR3 contains 14 residues. CDR1 is SEHNR, CDR2 FQNEAQ, per germline (reference sequence).

Remarks on this clone: With the read ending 3 residues before the CDR3 end, the germline J gene is used to fill in that end. The identical CDR3 is also encoded by other nucleotide sequences in the sample. V and J are TRBV7-9 and TRBJ2-7, with no clear D. V was shortened by 1 base and J by 2 bases, with 9 bases between the two germline ends. In germline, CDR1 is SEHNR, CDR2 FQNEAQ (reference sequence). The CDR3 loop spans 14 amino acids. CDR3 amino acids: CASSLELKPYEQYF. The CDR3 DNA, read in part, is TGTGCCAGCAGCTTAGAACTGAAACCCTACGAG.

Concerning this clone itself: The observed sequence ends 3 residues before the CDR3 terminus, with the missing tail filled in from the germline J gene. The chain combines TRBV20-1 with TRBJ2-1; TRBD2 aligns across 11 bases. With 3 bases clipped from V and 5 bases from J, the junction kept 6 bases outside the gene matches. This CDR3 is 15 amino acids long. Germline assignment: CDR1 DFQATT and CDR2 SNEGSKA (reference sequence). The CDR3 loop is CSASATSGGHNEQFF. CDR3 DNA, as far as it was read: TGCAGTGCTAGTGCTACTAGCGGGGGTCACAATGAG.

CDR3 sequence reads: CSASGESRNTIYF. The sequenced CDR3 bases are TGCAGTGCCTCAGGGGAGAGTAGAAACACC. The gene calls are TRBV20-1 and TRBJ1-3, with D possibly matching TRBD1 (6 bases). The read ends 3 residues before the CDR3 terminus; that terminus is restored from the germline J gene. Germline-derived CDR1 and CDR2 are DFQATT and SNEGSKA (reference sequence). Deletions cut 6 bases from V and 5 bases from J, with 14 bases between. This CDR3 is 13 amino acids long.

In regard to this clone: The read ends 3 residues shy of where the CDR3 ends; the end is completed using the germline J gene. This chain uses TRBV7-6 with TRBJ1-2; 8 positions match TRBD1. Germline CDR1 and CDR2: SGHVS and FNYEAQ. This CDR3 is 14 amino acids long. After removal of 5 bases from V and 0 bases from J, the junction contained 2 bases not matched to a gene. CDR3 amino acids: CASSPGGANYGYTF. CDR3 bases read: TGTGCCAGCAGCCCAGGGGGCGCTAACTATGGC.

Worth noting for this clone: The read ends 3 residues early relative to the CDR3; the germline J gene fills the gap. The chain has TRBV5-8 and TRBJ2-3; TRBD2 aligns across 12 bases. This CDR3 is 15 amino acids long. CDR1 and CDR2 (germline): SGHTS, YDEGEE. The V gene end was trimmed by 3 bases and the J gene end by 6 bases; junction bases not matched to a gene: 5. The CDR3 sequence is CASSSLAGGKDTQYF. CDR3 bases read: TGTGCCAGCAGCTCCCTAGCGGGGGGGAAGGATACG. Based on the CDR3 plus reference TRBV5-8 and TRBJ2-3, the full variable domain is EAGVTQSPTHLIKTRGQQATLRCSPISGHTSVYWYQQALGLGLQFLLWYDEGEERNRGNFPPRFSGRQFPNYSSELNVNALELEDSALYLCASSSLAGGKDTQYFGPGTRLTVL.

Of note for this clone: Sequencing ends 3 residues short of the CDR3 end; the germline J gene provides the rest. The gene calls are TRBV18 and TRBJ2-6, with TRBD1 matching over 9 bases. The CDR3 has 18 amino acids. The V gene end was trimmed by 2 bases and the J gene end by 0 bases; junction bases not matched to a gene: 5. From germline, CDR1 is KGHSH and CDR2 LQKENI. The CDR3 DNA, read in part, is TGTGCCAGCTCACCAGTTGGGACAGGGTTCTCTGGGGCCAACGTC. As protein: CASSPVGTGFSGANV. The entire CDR3 sequence reads CASSPVGTGFSGANVLTF. The full variable domain, with the rest looked up from reference TRBV18 and TRBJ2-6, is NAGVMQNPRHLVRRRGQEARLRCSPMKGHSHVYWYRQLPEEGLKFMVYLQKENIIDESGMPKERFSAEFPKEGPSILRIQQVVRGDSAAYFCASSPVGTGFSGANVLTFGAGSRLTVL.

This CDR3 reads CSASRTSADTQYF. CDR3 DNA (partial): TGCAGTGCTAGCCGGACTAGCGCGGATACG. The rearrangement links TRBV20-1 to TRBJ2-3, with 9 bases identical to TRBD2. The CDR3 end is not reached by the read, which stops 3 residues before it; the germline J gene fills it in. Trimming at V came to 3 bases and at J to 6 bases, leaving 4 bases not matched to a gene. Germline assignment: CDR1 DFQATT and CDR2 SNEGSKA (reference sequence). This CDR3 contains 13 residues.

Points on this clone: With the read ending 3 residues before the CDR3 end, the germline J gene is used to fill in that end. This chain joins TRBV18 and TRBJ2-5, with 8 bases matching TRBD1. CDR1 is KGHSH, CDR2 LQKENI, per germline. CDR3 length equals 13 residues. V trimming: 3 bases; J trimming: 3 bases; junction bases outside the gene matches: 0. The CDR3 here is CASSPDREETQYF. CDR3 DNA, as far as it was read: TGTGCCAGCTCACCGGACAGGGAAGAGACC. The complete variable domain, with remaining parts taken from reference TRBV18 and TRBJ2-5, reads NAGVMQNPRHLVRRRGQEARLRCSPMKGHSHVYWYRQLPEEGLKFMVYLQKENIIDESGMPKERFSAEFPKEGPSILRIQQVVRGDSAAYFCASSPDREETQYFGPGTRLLVL.

Note on this clone: The CDR3 is cut off 3 residues early in the read; its end comes from the germline J gene. This chain uses TRBV20-1 with TRBJ1-1; maybe TRBD1 (6 bases). This CDR3 region has 15 residues. With 3 bases removed from V and 0 bases from J, the gap between germline ends came to 14 bases. From germline, CDR1 is DFQATT and CDR2 SNEGSKA (reference sequence). CDR3 sequence: CSARKEDSMNTEAFF. The part of the CDR3 DNA that was read is TGCAGTGCTAGGAAGGAGGACAGCATGAACACTGAA.

Comments on this clone: The CDR3 goes on 3 residues after the read ends, and that part is filled in from the germline J gene. The chain links TRBV10-3 to TRBJ2-3; D uncertain. Germline loops: CDR1 ENHRY, CDR2 SYGVKD. This CDR3 has 13 residues. The covered CDR3 bases are TGTGCCATCAGTGCCACTCTCCAAGAGACG. Protein sequence: CAISATLQET. From start to end, the CDR3 is CAISATLQETQYF.

The covered CDR3 bases are TGCAGTTCGACCAAAGGACATTCGAACACTGAA. Translation: CSSTKGHSNTE. Given in full, the CDR3 is CSSTKGHSNTEAFF. This rearrangement joins TRBV20-1 to TRBJ1-1, with D tentatively TRBD1 (5 bases). The read comes to an end 3 residues before the CDR3 does, leaving the germline J gene to fill in the end. The CDR3 covers 14 residues. V dropped 8 bases and J dropped 1 base, with 17 bases sitting between them. Germline V gene sequence: CDR1 DFQATT, CDR2 SNEGSKA (reference sequence).

A note on this clone: From the germline J gene comes the end of the CDR3, since the read stops 3 residues before it. J is TRBJ1-4 and V is TRBV7-9, with D perhaps TRBD1 (6 bases). CDR3 length: 13 amino acids. The germline V gene encodes CDR1 SEHNR and CDR2 FQNEAQ (reference sequence). Trimming left V 8 bases short and J 8 bases short, with 15 bases between. The CDR3 DNA, read in part, is TGTGCCAGCTCCCCGGACAGCGCCGAAAAA. Protein: CASSPDSAEK. The CDR3 as a whole reads CASSPDSAEKLFF.

CDR3 bases read: TGTGCCAGCAGCCAACGCGGGAGTGTCTGGGAGACG. It codes for CASSQRGSVWET. The entire CDR3 protein reads CASSQRGSVWETQYF. The chain carries TRBV16 and TRBJ2-3; 7 bases are a match to TRBD2. The CDR3 extends 3 residues past the end of the read, so its final part is completed from the germline J gene. CDR1 and CDR2 from the germline V gene are KGHSY and FQNENV. This CDR3 is 15 amino acids long. The complete variable domain, with remaining parts taken from reference TRBV16 and TRBJ2-3, reads GEEVAQTPKHLVRGEGQKAKLYCAPIKGHSYVFWYQQVLKNEFKFLISFQNENVFDETGMPKERFSAKCLPNSPCSLEIQATKLEDSAVYFCASSQRGSVWETQYFGPGTRLTVL.

Of note for this clone: The read halts 3 residues ahead of the CDR3 end, with the missing end drawn from the germline J gene. V gene TRBV10-3 combines with J gene TRBJ1-2, with D possibly matching TRBD1 (5 bases). This CDR3 is built from 16 residues. V was clipped by 2 bases and J by 2 bases, with 15 bases between them. In germline, CDR1 is ENHRY, CDR2 SYGVKD. CDR3 residues: CAISEGAGRMNYGYTF. The covered CDR3 bases are TGTGCCATCAGTGAGGGGGCTGGACGGATGAACTATGGC.

About this clone: The read finishes 3 residues shy of the CDR3 end, and the germline J gene is used to complete it. The rearrangement uses TRBV2 and TRBJ2-7, with 9 positions matching TRBD2. This CDR3 contains 14 residues. The germline CDR1 and CDR2 sequences are SNHLY and FYNNEI. V shed 4 bases, J shed 6 bases, and the junction held 7 bases outside the gene matches. This CDR3 is CASSVSSGTSEQYF. The sequenced part of the CDR3 DNA is TGTGCCAGCAGTGTTTCTAGCGGGACCTCCGAG.

In regard to this clone: The CDR3 goes on 3 residues after the read ends, and that part is filled in from the germline J gene. The rearrangement joins TRBV2 to TRBJ2-4; possible D gene TRBD2, 6 bases. The CDR3 sequence is 14 residues long. Per the germline V gene, CDR1 is SNHLY and CDR2 is FYNNEI. The CDR3 loop is CASSESGGIYGQYF. The covered CDR3 bases are TGTGCCAGCAGTGAATCAGGCGGGATCTATGGT.

A remark on this clone: From the germline J gene comes the end of the CDR3, since the read stops 3 residues before it. The rearrangement links TRBV2 to TRBJ1-5, with 7 positions matching TRBD1. This CDR3 comprises 15 residues. From germline, CDR1 is SNHLY and CDR2 FYNNEI. The trim removed 6 bases at V and 0 bases at J, leaving 5 bases unmatched. CDR3 in amino acids: CASSAGGNSNQPQHF. The DNA read from the CDR3 is TGTGCCAGCAGCGCAGGGGGTAATAGCAATCAGCCC.

Regarding this clone: The observed sequence ends 3 residues before the CDR3 terminus, with the missing tail filled in from the germline J gene. This chain joins TRBV7-3 and TRBJ1-2; TRBD1 is a possible D gene (5 bases). CDR1 and CDR2 from the germline V gene are SGHTA and FQGTGA. This CDR3 has 16 amino acids. The sequenced part of the CDR3 DNA is TGTGCCAGCAGCTCGGGACTAGCGGGCCCTTACAATGAC. Translating it yields CASSSGLAGPYND. The CDR3 in its entirety is CASSSGLAGPYNDYTF.

About this clone itself: The sequence runs out 3 residues before the end of the CDR3; the remainder is reconstructed from the germline J gene. The rearrangement uses TRBV29-1 and TRBJ1-4; D is ambiguous. Deletions cut 3 bases from V and 4 bases from J, with 12 bases between. CDR3 length: 14 residues. Germline assignment: CDR1 SQVTM and CDR2 ANQGSEA. The CDR3 loop is CSVDVAGLNEKLFF. The covered CDR3 bases are TGCAGCGTTGATGTGGCAGGCCTTAATGAAAAA.